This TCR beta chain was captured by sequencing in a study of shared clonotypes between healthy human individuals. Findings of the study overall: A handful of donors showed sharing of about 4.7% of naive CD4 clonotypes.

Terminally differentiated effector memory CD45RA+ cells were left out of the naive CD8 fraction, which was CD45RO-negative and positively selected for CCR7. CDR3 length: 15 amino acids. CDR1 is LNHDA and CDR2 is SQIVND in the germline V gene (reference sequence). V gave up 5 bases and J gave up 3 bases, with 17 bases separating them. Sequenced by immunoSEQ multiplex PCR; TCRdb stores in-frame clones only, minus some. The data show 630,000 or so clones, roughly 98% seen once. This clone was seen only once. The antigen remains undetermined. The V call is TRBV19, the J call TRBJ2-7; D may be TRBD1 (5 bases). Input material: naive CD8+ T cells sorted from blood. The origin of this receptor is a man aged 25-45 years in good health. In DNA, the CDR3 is TGTGCCAGTAGTGAAGGGGAACTCCCCTACTACGAGCAGTACTTC. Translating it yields CASSEGELPYYEQYF. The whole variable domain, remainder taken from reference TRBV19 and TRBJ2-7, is DGGITQSPKYLFRKEGQNVTLSCEQNLNHDAMYWYRQDPGQGLRLIYYSQIVNDFQKGDIAEGYSVSREKKESFPLTVTSAQKNPTAFYLCASSEGELPYYEQYFGPGTRLTVT.